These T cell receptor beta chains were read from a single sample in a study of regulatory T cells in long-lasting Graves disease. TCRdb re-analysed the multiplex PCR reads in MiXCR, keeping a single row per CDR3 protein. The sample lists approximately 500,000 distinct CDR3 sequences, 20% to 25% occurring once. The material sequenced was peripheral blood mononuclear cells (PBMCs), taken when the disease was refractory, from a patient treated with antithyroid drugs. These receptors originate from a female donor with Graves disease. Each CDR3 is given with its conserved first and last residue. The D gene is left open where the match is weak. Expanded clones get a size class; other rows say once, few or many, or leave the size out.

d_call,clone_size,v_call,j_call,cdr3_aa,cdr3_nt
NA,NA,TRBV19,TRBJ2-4,CASSIVPGGFNIQYF,TGTGCCAGTAGTATCGTCCCTGGGGGGTTCAACATTCAGTACTTC
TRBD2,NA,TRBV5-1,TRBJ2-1,CASSLGLAGDPYNEQFF,TGCGCCAGCAGCCTGGGACTAGCGGGAGATCCCTACAATGAGCAGTTCTTC
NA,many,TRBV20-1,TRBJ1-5,CSASGSNQPQHF,TGCAGTGCCTCAGGTAGCAATCAGCCCCAGCATTTT
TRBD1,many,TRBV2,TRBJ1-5,CASSEQGVASQPQHF,TGTGCCAGCAGTGAACAGGGGGTCGCGTCTCAGCCCCAGCATTTT
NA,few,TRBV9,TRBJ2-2,CASSVGTGWSGELFF,TGTGCCAGCAGCGTAGGTACAGGTTGGTCCGGGGAGCTGTTTTTT
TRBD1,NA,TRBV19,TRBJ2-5,CASIGQGRETQYF,TGTGCCAGTATCGGACAGGGGCGGGAGACCCAGTACTTC
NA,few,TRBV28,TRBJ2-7,CASSPGANSYEQYF,TGTGCCAGCAGTCCAGGGGCGAACTCCTACGAGCAGTACTTC
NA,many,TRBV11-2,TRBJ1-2,CASSTLSHPTVNYGYTF,TGTGCCAGCAGCACCCTTAGCCACCCCACAGTTAACTATGGCTACACCTTC
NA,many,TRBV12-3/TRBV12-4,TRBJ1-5,CASSLPGRNQPQHF,TGTGCCAGCAGTTTACCAGGGCGCAATCAGCCCCAGCATTTT
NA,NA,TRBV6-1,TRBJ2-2,CASSFTRGTGELFF,TGTGCCAGCTCTTTTACTAGAGGCACCGGGGAGCTGTTTTTT
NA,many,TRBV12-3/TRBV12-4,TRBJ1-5,CASSSEGLGNQPQHF,TGTGCCAGCAGTTCGGAAGGACTGGGCAATCAGCCCCAGCATTTT
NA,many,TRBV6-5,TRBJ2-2,CASSYSYYFRTANTGELFF,TGTGCCAGCAGTTACTCCTATTACTTCAGGACAGCGAACACCGGGGAGCTGTTTTTT
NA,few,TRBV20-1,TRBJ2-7,CSAGTYEQYF,TGCAGTGCGGGGACCTACGAGCAGTACTTC
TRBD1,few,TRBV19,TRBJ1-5,CASRTTGVSNQPQHF,TGTGCCAGTAGGACGACAGGGGTGAGCAATCAGCCCCAGCATTTT
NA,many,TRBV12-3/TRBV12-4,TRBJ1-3,CASRPQDSGNTIYF,TGTGCCAGCAGGCCGCAAGACTCTGGAAACACCATATATTTT
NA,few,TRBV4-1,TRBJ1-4,CASSQEGSTNEKLFF,TGCGCCAGCAGCCAAGAGGGTTCAACTAATGAAAAACTGTTTTTT
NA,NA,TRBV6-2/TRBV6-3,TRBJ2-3,CASRDTGFGTDTQYF,TGTGCCAGCAGGGACACAGGGTTTGGGACAGATACGCAGTATTTT
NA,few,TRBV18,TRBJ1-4,CASSPPEGYEKLFF,TGTGCCAGCTCACCGCCGGAGGGCTATGAAAAACTGTTTTTT
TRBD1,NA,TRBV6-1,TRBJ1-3,CASRLDRGYGNTIYF,TGTGCCAGCAGACTTGACAGGGGATACGGAAACACCATATATTTT
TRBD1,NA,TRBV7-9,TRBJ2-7,CASSLVPDRDYEQYF,TGTGCCAGCAGCTTAGTCCCCGACAGGGACTACGAGCAGTACTTC
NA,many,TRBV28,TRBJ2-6,CASSISGANVLTF,TGTGCCAGCAGTATTTCTGGGGCCAACGTCCTGACTTTC
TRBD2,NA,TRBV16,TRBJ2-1,CASSPGLAGLNEQFF,TGTGCCAGCAGCCCGGGACTAGCGGGCCTCAATGAGCAGTTCTTC
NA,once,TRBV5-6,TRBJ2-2,CASSVLVTGELFF,TGTGCCAGCAGTGTCCTGGTTACCGGGGAGCTGTTTTTT
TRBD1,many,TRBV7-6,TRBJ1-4,CASSSGQSEKLFF,TGTGCCAGCAGCTCGGGACAGTCCGAAAAACTGTTTTTT